Included here is one TCR beta chain sequence, with context. What it binds is unknown. V lost 2 bases, J lost 4 bases, and 15 bases stayed unmatched. CDR3 length: 20 amino acids. Germline CDR1 and CDR2: SGHVS and FNYEAQ. The data were produced by immunoSEQ multiplex PCR, yet TCRdb's version contains in-frame clones alone and is incomplete. The sample carries some 150,000 clones, 85% to 95% recorded once. This sample stems from a study of T cell responses to AZD1222 COVID-19 vaccine. Notes on the study in general: Donors were mostly white British, more females; clonal diversity possibly underestimated.

This receptor was identified in an adult who received the AZD1222 COVID-19 vaccine. The rearrangement uses TRBV7-6 and TRBJ1-3; 12 bases agree with TRBD1. The sample in question was peripheral blood, obtained 28 days after the second AZD1222 dose. DNA of the CDR3: TGTGCCAGCAGCTTAACCGGGACAGGGGGCTTCACTTCGCGGGGAAACACCATATATTTT. It yields the protein CASSLTGTGGFTSRGNTIYF.